The T cell receptor (beta chain) under discussion was sequenced for a study of T cells in Graves' hyperthyroidism and ophthalmopathy. Regions amplified from RNA transcripts were the TCR beta CDR3 regions. The study used the HTBI primer set for a first-round RT-PCR of the TCR CDR3. Using its own MiXCR run on the multiplex PCR reads, TCRdb lists one record per CDR3 protein. Of fewer than 750,000 distinct CDR3 sequences listed, roughly 14% were seen once; the top ten hold 3.5% to 4.5%. V lost 3 bases, J lost 10 bases, and 15 bases stayed unmatched. CDR1 and CDR2 from the germline V gene are GTSNPN and SVGIG (reference sequence). CDR3 length: 16 residues.

Sequenced sample: blood. V is TRBV30 and J is TRBJ1-6; 7 bases are a match to TRBD1. This receptor was taken from a middle-aged woman with Graves' ophthalmopathy. The CDR3: CAWSLTTTGPKSPLHF. CDR3 DNA: TGTGCCTGGAGCCTAACCACGACAGGGCCTAAGTCACCCCTCCACTTT.